These 29 T cell receptor beta chains originate from one sample sequenced in a study of blood T cell repertoires in COVID-19. TCRdb's table, derived via immunoSEQ multiplex PCR, lists solely in-frame clones and lacks some. Of fewer than 200,000 clones in the sample, more than 85% were seen once. Material for sequencing was PBMCs or T cells enriched from blood (not recorded which). These receptors were taken from a human donor with acute COVID-19. The donor label of this sample is uncertain.

The sample holds one count of this clone. The chain recombines TRBV9 with TRBJ2-3, with TRBD2 identical over 7 bases. The CDR3 has 15 residues. V lost 3 bases to trimming and J lost 6 bases; unmatched junction nucleotides: 10. CDR1 is SGDLS and CDR2 is YYNGEE in the germline V gene. CDR3: CASSAWGGSVDTQYF. The CDR3, as DNA: TGTGCCAGCAGCGCCTGGGGGGGGAGTGTTGATACGCAGTATTTT.

This chain uses TRBV19 with TRBJ1-5, with no clear D. CDR1 LNHDA and CDR2 SQIVND come from the germline V gene (reference sequence). The germline V and J ends were trimmed by 5 bases and 11 bases, with 28 bases remaining between them. The CDR3 contains 17 residues. The CDR3 DNA reads TGTGCCAGTAGTGAATCGAGTTGGGCCAGCCAACTTAGAGCCCAGCATTTT. This encodes CASSESSWASQLRAQHF.

This chain connects TRBV27 to TRBJ1-4; TRBD1 matches at 7 bases. Germline loops: CDR1 MNHEY, CDR2 SMNVEV (reference sequence). The junction had 11 bases not matched to a gene; V was cut back by 6 bases and J by 4 bases. The CDR3 contains 16 residues. This CDR3 is CASRGTATILNEKLFF. The CDR3 DNA reads as TGTGCCAGCAGAGGGACAGCGACAATCCTTAATGAAAAACTGTTTTTT.

V usage is TRBV10-3 and J usage is TRBJ2-6; the match to TRBD1 covers 9 bases. The CDR3 sequence is 17 residues long. V trimming: 5 bases; J trimming: 0 bases; junction bases outside the gene matches: 5. Germline CDR1 reads ENHRY; CDR2 reads SYGVKD. CDR3 nucleotide sequence: TGTGCCATCAGTCCGGGACAGGGATCCTCTGGGGCCAACGTCCTGACTTTC. Amino acid sequence: CAISPGQGSSGANVLTF.

This clone was picked up a small number of times. The CDR3 reads CASSQGLSYGYTF. CDR3 nucleotides: TGCGCCAGCAGCCAAGGACTGTCCTATGGCTACACCTTC. V gene TRBV5-1 combines with J gene TRBJ1-2; no definite D call. The length of the CDR3 is 13 residues. Trimming removed 4 bases at V and 4 bases at J, with 11 bases between. Germline CDR1 SGHRS, CDR2 YFSETQ.

The chain links TRBV18 to TRBJ2-1, with TRBD2 matching 13 bases. V shed 2 bases, J shed 8 bases, and the junction held 3 bases outside the gene matches. This CDR3 is 15 amino acids long. Germline V lookup: CDR1 KGHSH, CDR2 LQKENI. The chain's CDR3 is CASSPRTSGGDEQFF. CDR3 bases: TGTGCCAGCTCACCAAGGACTAGCGGGGGCGATGAGCAGTTCTTC.

The chain employs TRBV7-9 and TRBJ2-5; unclear D gene. Germline-derived CDR1 and CDR2 are SEHNR and FQNEAQ (reference sequence). The CDR3 has 14 amino acids. Trimming left V 4 bases short and J 5 bases short, with 14 bases between. The CDR3 DNA is TGTGCCAGCAGCTCGAACCTAGGCGCTGAGACCCAGTACTTC. Translation gives CASSSNLGAETQYF.

The J gene is TRBJ1-2, the V gene TRBV19; 7 bases align to TRBD1. V dropped 5 bases and J dropped 8; count of bases not matched to a gene: 11. Germline V gene lookup returns CDR1 LNHDA and CDR2 SQIVND (reference sequence). This CDR3 has 14 amino acids. CDR3 loop: CASSAFTGVDGYTF. Written as DNA, the CDR3 is TGTGCCAGTAGTGCATTTACAGGGGTCGACGGCTACACCTTC. Full variable domain (missing parts from reference TRBV19 and TRBJ1-2): DGGITQSPKYLFRKEGQNVTLSCEQNLNHDAMYWYRQDPGQGLRLIYYSQIVNDFQKGDIAEGYSVSREKKESFPLTVTSAQKNPTAFYLCASSAFTGVDGYTFGSGTRLTVV.

This clone appeared once. The J gene is TRBJ1-2, the V gene TRBV4-2; D unresolved. CDR1 LGHNA and CDR2 YNFKEQ come from the germline V gene. The V end lost 5 bases, the J end lost 3 bases, and 13 bases lay between the germline ends. The CDR3 extends over 14 amino acids. The CDR3 loop reads CASSEVGSHYGYTF. The CDR3 DNA follows: TGTGCCAGCAGCGAAGTCGGGTCCCACTATGGCTACACCTTC.

The rearrangement joins TRBV21-1 to TRBJ1-5. TRBV21-1 is a known pseudogene. The CDR3 contains 15 residues. In DNA, the CDR3 is TGTGCCAGCAGCAAGTTCCTGGAGAAAAATCAGCCCCAGCATTTT. Translating it yields CASSKFLEKNQPQHF.

This clone was detected a few times. The chain employs TRBV5-3 and TRBJ2-5; 9 positions agree with TRBD1. TRBV5-3 is annotated as an ORF whose role is uncertain. The junction had 12 bases not matched to a gene; V was cut back by 4 bases and J by 2 bases. The CDR3 consists of 17 residues. The CDR3 here is CARSLQADRGLQETQYF. The CDR3, as DNA: TGTGCCAGAAGCCTCCAAGCCGACAGGGGGTTGCAAGAGACCCAGTACTTC.

The rearrangement joins TRBV10-3 to TRBJ2-1, with D possibly matching TRBD1 (6 bases). Germline V gene data show CDR1 as ENHRY and CDR2 as SYGVKD. The CDR3 contains 16 residues. Trimming took off 2 bases at V and 0 bases at J, with 11 bases between the two ends. The CDR3 coding sequence is TGTGCCATCAGTGAGGGCCTAGGGGGCTCCTACAATGAGCAGTTCTTC. Protein sequence: CAISEGLGGSYNEQFF.

The chain recombines TRBV27 with TRBJ1-1; tentatively, D is TRBD1 (6 bases). Germline CDR1 reads MNHEY; CDR2 reads SMNVEV (reference sequence). This CDR3 comprises 12 residues. V lost 8 bases and J 5 bases, leaving 12 bases between the germline ends. The CDR3 loop is CASRNRVTEAFF. In nucleotides, the CDR3 is TGTGCCAGCCGCAACAGGGTGACTGAAGCTTTCTTT.

This sequence joins TRBV24-1 and TRBJ2-2, with D perhaps matching TRBD1 (5 bases). Trimming removed 3 bases from V and 1 base from J, with 11 bases in between. Germline CDR1 KGHDR, CDR2 SFDVKD. The length of the CDR3 is 16 residues. The DNA of the CDR3 is TGTGCCACCAGTGATCCTCAGGGTGGGAACACCGGGGAGCTGTTTTTT. Protein sequence: CATSDPQGGNTGELFF.

The V gene is TRBV7-2, the J gene TRBJ2-3, with no clear D. V lost 1 base and J lost 1, with 12 bases in between. From germline, CDR1 is SGHTA and CDR2 FQGNSA. This CDR3 region has 16 residues. As DNA, the CDR3 is TGTGCCAGCAGCTTAGTCCTAGAACGTGGCACAGATACGCAGTATTTT. It is translated as CASSLVLERGTDTQYF.

The chain recombines TRBV7-8 with TRBJ2-7, with 8 nucleotides matching TRBD2. The germline CDR1 and CDR2 sequences are SGHVS and FQNEAQ. This CDR3 is 16 amino acids long. V shed 5 bases, J shed 1 base, and the junction held 10 bases outside the gene matches. For the CDR3, the DNA is TGTGCCAGCAGCCGCAATAGCGGGGCGTTTTCCTACGAGCAGTACTTC. Translated, it gives CASSRNSGAFSYEQYF. Looking up the rest from reference TRBV7-8 and TRBJ2-7 gives the full variable domain: GAGVSQSPRYKVAKRGQDVALRCDPISGHVSLFWYQQALGQGPEFLTYFQNEAQLDKSGLPSDRFFAERPEGSVSTLKIQRTQQEDSAVYLCASSRNSGAFSYEQYFGPGTRLTVT.

The chain couples TRBV6-4 to TRBJ2-2; TRBD1 is a possible D gene (6 bases). The CDR3 spans 14 residues. Germline assignment: CDR1 MRHNA and CDR2 SNTAGT. V lost 4 bases and J lost 4, with 10 bases in between. The CDR3 DNA follows: TGTGCCAGCAGTGTCGAGACAGGCACCGGGGAGCTGTTTTTT. Amino acid sequence: CASSVETGTGELFF.

In its sample, this clone was seen once. The CDR3 spells CASSLAGAGGSGELFF. CDR3 DNA: TGTGCCAGCAGCTTGGCCGGAGCGGGGGGTTCCGGGGAGCTGTTTTTT. The chain is built from TRBV5-4 and TRBJ2-2; 9 positions agree with TRBD2. J gave up 6 bases and V 0 bases, and 6 bases lay outside the gene matches. The CDR3 runs 16 residues. The germline V gene encodes CDR1 SGHNT and CDR2 YYREEE (reference sequence).

This chain uses TRBV6-1 with TRBJ1-4; D might be TRBD1 (6 bases). Germline-derived CDR1 and CDR2 are MNHNS and SASEGT. CDR3 length: 15 residues. The ends were cut back, 2 bases at V and 7 bases at J, with 14 bases in the middle. In DNA, the CDR3 is TGTGCCAGCAGTGAAAGTCGGGGGGCCGGTGAAAAACTGTTTTTT. Encoded protein: CASSESRGAGEKLFF.

In its sample, this clone was seen a few times. The V and J genes are TRBV5-4 and TRBJ1-4, with TRBD1 identical over 8 bases. The CDR3 has 14 residues. The germline V gene encodes CDR1 SGHNT and CDR2 YYREEE (reference sequence). V lost 4 bases to trimming and J lost 7 bases; unmatched junction nucleotides: 6. CDR3 sequence: CASSQGADGEKLFF. DNA for the CDR3: TGTGCCAGCAGCCAGGGGGCGGATGGTGAAAAACTGTTTTTT.

The rearrangement links TRBV19 to TRBJ2-7; unclear D gene. Germline V gives CDR1 LNHDA, CDR2 SQIVND (reference sequence). The CDR3 loop spans 13 amino acids. The V gene lost 5 bases and the J gene lost 0 bases, with 8 bases spanning the gap. CDR3 bases: TGTGCCAGTAGTGATTGGCCCTCCTACGAGCAGTACTTC. Its protein is CASSDWPSYEQYF. Full variable domain (remainder filled in from reference TRBV19 and TRBJ2-7): DGGITQSPKYLFRKEGQNVTLSCEQNLNHDAMYWYRQDPGQGLRLIYYSQIVNDFQKGDIAEGYSVSREKKESFPLTVTSAQKNPTAFYLCASSDWPSYEQYFGPGTRLTVT.

V and J are TRBV10-3 and TRBJ1-2, with D perhaps matching TRBD1 (5 bases). V was cut by 0 bases and J by 8 bases, with 16 bases left in between. The CDR3 loop spans 15 amino acids. CDR1 ENHRY and CDR2 SYGVKD come from the germline V gene. CDR3 nucleotide sequence: TGTGCCATCAGTGAGTCCCGGGGGTCGACCGACGGCTACACCTTC. This sequence encodes CAISESRGSTDGYTF.

This sequence joins TRBV5-4 and TRBJ2-7, with 11 bases identical to TRBD1. V shed 3 bases and J 1 base; nucleotides not matched to a gene: 6. The CDR3 is 16 residues long. The germline V gene encodes CDR1 SGHNT and CDR2 YYREEE (reference sequence). The CDR3 sequence: CASSYTGQGESYEQYF. The CDR3 region has the DNA TGTGCCAGCAGCTATACGGGACAGGGGGAATCCTACGAGCAGTACTTC.

The CDR3 sequence: CASMTAYQETQYF. CDR3 coding DNA: TGTGCCAGCATGACAGCGTACCAAGAGACCCAGTACTTC. This chain connects TRBV6-5 to TRBJ2-5; D possibly corresponds to TRBD1 (5 bases). V was shortened by 7 bases and J by 0 bases, with 9 bases between the two germline ends. This CDR3 comprises 13 residues. Germline V gene lookup returns CDR1 MNHEY and CDR2 SVGAGI.

V gene TRBV2 combines with J gene TRBJ2-7; TRBD1 is a possible D gene (6 bases). Germline CDR1 reads SNHLY; CDR2 reads FYNNEI. V lost 7 bases and J 7 bases, leaving 11 bases between the germline ends. The CDR3 has 11 residues. This CDR3 is CASKKGTEQYF. The CDR3, as DNA: TGTGCCAGCAAGAAAGGGACAGAGCAGTACTTC.

The chain recombines TRBV30 with TRBJ1-1, with D possibly being TRBD1 (6 bases). This CDR3 comprises 13 residues. Germline V CDR1 and CDR2: GTSNPN, SVGIG (reference sequence). V lost 3 bases and J lost 9, with 17 bases in between. CDR3 sequence reads: CAWRFWGGRQAFF. CDR3 sequence (DNA): TGTGCCTGGAGGTTCTGGGGGGGGCGTCAAGCTTTCTTT.

J is TRBJ2-1 and V is TRBV6-5; D perhaps matches TRBD2 (5 bases). V was clipped by 6 bases and J by 7 bases, with 10 bases between them. Per germline, CDR1 MNHEY and CDR2 SVGAGI. There are 12 residues in the CDR3. The CDR3 loop reads CASSDPGNEQFF. The CDR3 bases are TGTGCCAGCAGCGACCCGGGGAATGAGCAGTTCTTC.

A single count supports this clone. The same CDR3 arises from other DNA sequences in this sample as well. The genes are TRBV5-1 and TRBJ1-6, with D hard to call. The germline gives CDR1 SGHRS, CDR2 YFSETQ. V was trimmed by 5 bases and J by 0 bases, leaving 12 bases between them. The CDR3 is made up of 16 amino acids. The CDR3 bases are TGCGCCAGCAGTCCCGCGGGGAGCTCCTATAATTCACCCCTCCACTTT. This encodes CASSPAGSSYNSPLHF.

V and J are TRBV30 and TRBJ2-7, with 10 bases that match TRBD1. With 4 bases clipped from V and 4 bases from J, the junction kept 4 bases outside the gene matches. CDR1 is GTSNPN and CDR2 is SVGIG in the germline V gene (reference sequence). The CDR3 has 13 residues. CDR3 in DNA: TGTGCCTGGAATGCGGGACAGGGGTACGAGCAGTACTTC. The encoded protein is CAWNAGQGYEQYF.